One and the same sample provided the 13 T cell receptor beta chains below, sequenced in a study of CD8+ T cells in alopecia areata. Extracted RNA was reverse transcribed into cDNA, the sequencing template. Sequencing was performed with immunoSEQ multiplex PCR; in TCRdb, only in-frame clones are kept and a portion is missing. The sample holds around 82,000 clones, 51% seen once. The sequencing sample was made of NKG2D-high CD8+ T cells sorted from blood. The origin of the receptors is a human donor with alopecia areata.

This clone was counted between two and nine times. The chain carries TRBV6-5 and TRBJ2-1; no reliable D call. The CDR3 has 10 amino acids. Germline assignment: CDR1 MNHEY and CDR2 SVGAGI. Trimming shortened V by 8 bases and J by 6 bases, and 5 bases separated the two germline ends. The CDR3 loop is CASGVNEQFF. Here the CDR3 DNA reads TGTGCCAGCGGGGTCAATGAGCAGTTCTTC.

J is TRBJ2-1 and V is TRBV29-1, with 10 bases lining up with TRBD2. The J segment lost 8 bases and the V segment lost 4 bases, leaving 11 bases of the junction unmatched. Germline CDR1 SQVTM, CDR2 ANQGSEA. The CDR3 has 15 amino acids. Here the CDR3 DNA reads TGCAGCGTTGTGATAGGGCTAGCGGGAGTCCATGAGCAGTTCTTC. Amino acid sequence: CSVVIGLAGVHEQFF.

The chain joins TRBV28 to TRBJ2-5; 8 bases match TRBD1. CDR3 length: 14 amino acids. The ends lost 1 base at V and 5 bases at J; junction bases unmatched: 3. CDR1 and CDR2 from the germline V gene are MDHEN and SYDVKM. The CDR3 DNA reads as TGTGCCAGCAGTTTATCCTACAGGGGGGAGACCCAGTACTTC. Its translation is CASSLSYRGETQYF. The full variable domain, in which reference TRBV28 and TRBJ2-5 provide the parts outside the CDR3, is DVKVTQSSRYLVKRTGEKVFLECVQDMDHENMFWYRQDPGLGLRLIYFSYDVKMKEKGDIPEGYSVSREKKERFSLILESASTNQTSMYLCASSLSYRGETQYFGPGTRLLVL.

This clone was counted only a few times. The gene calls are TRBV7-9 and TRBJ1-6, with unresolved D. The CDR3 contains 12 residues. Per the germline V gene, CDR1 is SEHNR and CDR2 is FQNEAQ (reference sequence). The V and J ends lost 5 bases and 10 bases respectively, with 9 bases between them. CDR3 nucleotides: TGTGCCAGCAGCCCTCCAAGCTCACCCCTCCACTTT. This codes for CASSPPSSPLHF. Using reference TRBV7-9 and TRBJ1-6 for the parts outside the CDR3, the full variable domain is DTGVSQNPRHKITKRGQNVTFRCDPISEHNRLYWYRQTLGQGPEFLTYFQNEAQLEKSRLLSDRFSAERPKGSFSTLEIQRTEQGDSAMYLCASSPPSSPLHFGNGTRLTVT.

V is TRBV29-1 and J is TRBJ2-7, with D possibly matching TRBD1 (6 bases). The germline gives CDR1 SQVTM, CDR2 ANQGSEA. CDR3 length: 12 residues. Deletions cut 5 bases from V and 5 bases from J, with 13 bases between. DNA for the CDR3: TGCAGCGTTTGGGAAGGACAGCACGAGCAGTACTTC. This translates into CSVWEGQHEQYF.

This rearrangement joins TRBV4-1 to TRBJ1-3; unclear D gene. V was cut by 4 bases and J by 4 bases, with 14 bases left in between. The CDR3 covers 15 residues. CDR1 and CDR2 (germline): MGHRA, YSYEKL. The CDR3 reads CASSPHIGLGNTIYF. The CDR3 DNA is TGCGCCAGCAGCCCCCACATAGGATTGGGAAACACCATATATTTT.

This clone was observed a handful of times. The chain combines TRBV13 with TRBJ2-4, with a tentative D call TRBD2 (5 bases). This CDR3 contains 15 residues. The germline V gene encodes CDR1 PRHDT and CDR2 FYEKMQ (reference sequence). V was pared by 4 bases and J by 1 base, with 11 bases between. The DNA for the CDR3 is TGTGCCAGCAGCTCACGGGGTGAGGCCAAAAACATTCAGTACTTC. This sequence encodes CASSSRGEAKNIQYF.

The chain has TRBV6-5 and TRBJ2-7; D might be TRBD1 (5 bases). Between the trimmed V and J ends, which lost 6 bases and 4 bases, there was a span of 10 bases. This CDR3 has 12 amino acids. Germline V gene data show CDR1 as MNHEY and CDR2 as SVGAGI. CDR3 sequence reads: CASSRDLYEQYF. CDR3 sequence (DNA): TGTGCCAGCAGCAGGGATTTATACGAGCAGTACTTC.

V and J are TRBV29-1 and TRBJ1-4; D is undetermined. In germline, CDR1 is SQVTM, CDR2 ANQGSEA. Trimming left V 1 base short and J 8 bases short, with 5 bases between. This CDR3 contains 11 residues. The CDR3 coding sequence is TGCAGCGTTGAAGCGGCGGAAAAACTGTTTTTT. As protein: CSVEAAEKLFF.

V usage is TRBV7-9 and J usage is TRBJ2-7; D is unclear. The V end lost 2 bases, the J end lost 0 bases, and 8 bases lay between the germline ends. The CDR3 covers 14 residues. Germline values: CDR1 SEHNR, CDR2 FQNEAQ (reference sequence). As DNA, the CDR3 is TGTGCCAGCAGCTTATACTCCAGCTCCTACGAGCAGTACTTC. It specifies CASSLYSSSYEQYF.

This chain joins TRBV7-8 and TRBJ2-7; D is undetermined. Trimming removed 1 base from V and 1 base from J, with 8 bases in between. Germline values: CDR1 SGHVS, CDR2 FQNEAQ. The CDR3 consists of 14 residues. In DNA, the CDR3 is TGTGCCAGCAGCTTAGGTGACACTTCCTACGAGCAGTACTTC. Translating it yields CASSLGDTSYEQYF.

The chain joins TRBV28 to TRBJ2-3; D gene uncertain. Trimming removed 2 bases at V and 10 bases at J, with 10 bases between. CDR1 MDHEN and CDR2 SYDVKM come from the germline V gene. This CDR3 is 12 amino acids long. CDR3 amino acids: CASSLQSRAQYF. CDR3 nucleotides: TGTGCCAGCAGTTTACAGTCGCGCGCGCAGTATTTT.

This chain joins TRBV4-1 and TRBJ2-7; D is undetermined. The CDR3 runs to 13 residues. Deletions cut 5 bases from V and 4 bases from J, with 12 bases between. CDR1 and CDR2 from the germline V gene are MGHRA and YSYEKL. The CDR3 nucleotides are TGCGCCAGCAGCTCCGTCGACGGGTACGAGCAGTACTTC. The encoded protein is CASSSVDGYEQYF.